This T cell receptor beta chain was sequenced in a study of T cell repertoires and HLA-DP antigens. Broader study findings: Sorted CD137+ clonality was approximately 0.38 for both alloantigens, versus 0.035 to 0.045 pre-culture.

The primer mix covered 54 TRBV segments and 13 TRBJ segments. TCRdb's table, derived via immunoSEQ multiplex PCR, lists solely in-frame clones and lacks some. This table has some 89,000 clones, roughly 86% appearing once. On this clone: Its target is not known.

Untouched CD4+ T cells were bead-isolated from PBMC at about 97.7% purity. The CDR3 sequence is 15 residues long. Germline lookup yields CDR1 SGDLS and CDR2 YYNGEE. After removal of 4 bases from V and 6 bases from J, the junction contained 12 bases not matched to a gene. The sequenced sample consisted of CD4+ T cells from PBMCs. The TCR comes from a man aged 45-65 years in good health and CMV-seronegative. V gene TRBV9 combines with J gene TRBJ2-7; 8 bases map to TRBD1. The CDR3, as DNA: TGTGCCAGCAGCCTAGGTCCCGGACAGGGTAGCGAGCAGTACTTC. Amino acid sequence: CASSLGPGQGSEQYF.